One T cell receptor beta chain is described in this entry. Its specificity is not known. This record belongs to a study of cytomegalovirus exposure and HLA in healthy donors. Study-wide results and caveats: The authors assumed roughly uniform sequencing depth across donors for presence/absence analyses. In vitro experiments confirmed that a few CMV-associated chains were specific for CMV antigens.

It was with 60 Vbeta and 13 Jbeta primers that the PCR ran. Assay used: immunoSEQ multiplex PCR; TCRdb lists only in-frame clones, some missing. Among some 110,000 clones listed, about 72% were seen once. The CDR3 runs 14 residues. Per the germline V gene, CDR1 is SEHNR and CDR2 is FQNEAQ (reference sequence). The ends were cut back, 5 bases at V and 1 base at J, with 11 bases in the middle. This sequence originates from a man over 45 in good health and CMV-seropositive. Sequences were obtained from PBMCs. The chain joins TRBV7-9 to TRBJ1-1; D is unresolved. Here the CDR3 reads CASSHTGRNTEAFF. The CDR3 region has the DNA TGTGCCAGCAGCCATACGGGAAGGAACACTGAAGCTTTCTTT. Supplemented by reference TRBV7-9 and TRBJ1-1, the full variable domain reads DTGVSQNPRHKITKRGQNVTFRCDPISEHNRLYWYRQTLGQGPEFLTYFQNEAQLEKSRLLSDRFSAERPKGSFSTLEIQRTEQGDSAMYLCASSHTGRNTEAFFGQGTRLTVV.